This T cell receptor (beta chain) was sequenced for a study of blood T cell repertoires in COVID-19. As to this clone: The sample holds other DNA sequences that translate to the same CDR3.

Using immunoSEQ multiplex PCR, the repertoire was profiled, and TCRdb retains in-frame clones only, with some absent. The sample shows 170,000 or so clones, around 90% of them seen only once. The sequence came from a man in his forties with active or convalescent COVID-19. Sequenced: peripheral blood.

The CDR3 nucleotides are TGTGCCAGCAGCTTGAGCTTCTCTGGAAACACCATATATTTT. It encodes CASSLSFSGNTIYF. V is TRBV7-9 and J is TRBJ1-3; D is ambiguous. Trimming left V 3 bases short and J 0 bases short, with 6 bases between. CDR3 length: 14 residues. Germline CDR1 and CDR2: SEHNR and FQNEAQ (reference sequence).